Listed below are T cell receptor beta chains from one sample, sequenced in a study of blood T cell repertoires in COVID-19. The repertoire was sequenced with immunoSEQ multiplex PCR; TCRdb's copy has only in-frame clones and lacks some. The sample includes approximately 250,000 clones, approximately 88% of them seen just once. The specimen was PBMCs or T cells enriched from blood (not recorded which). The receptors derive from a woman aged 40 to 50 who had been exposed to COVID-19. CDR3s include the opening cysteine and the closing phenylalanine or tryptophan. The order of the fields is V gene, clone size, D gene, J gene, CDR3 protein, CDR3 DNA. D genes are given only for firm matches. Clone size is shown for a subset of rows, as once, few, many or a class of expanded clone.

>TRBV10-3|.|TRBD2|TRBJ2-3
CAISGTSGSSSTDTQYF
TGTGCCATCAGTGGAACTAGCGGGTCCTCTAGCACAGATACGCAGTATTTT
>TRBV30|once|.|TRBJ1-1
CAWKADRGTEAFF
TGTGCCTGGAAAGCGGACCGCGGCACTGAAGCTTTCTTT
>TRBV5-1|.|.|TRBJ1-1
CASSSTVNTEAFF
TGCGCCAGCAGCTCAACAGTGAACACTGAAGCTTTCTTT
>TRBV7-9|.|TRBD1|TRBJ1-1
CASSLEAGGTEAFF
TGTGCCAGCAGTCTCGAGGCAGGGGGCACTGAAGCTTTCTTT
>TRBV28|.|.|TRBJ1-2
CASTAYYGYTF
TGTGCCAGTACAGCCTACTATGGCTACACCTTC
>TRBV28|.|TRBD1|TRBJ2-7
CASRQGAREQYF
TGTGCCAGCCGACAGGGGGCGAGAGAGCAGTACTTC
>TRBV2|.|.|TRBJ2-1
CASSELRNEQFF
TGTGCCAGCAGTGAACTCCGCAATGAGCAGTTCTTC
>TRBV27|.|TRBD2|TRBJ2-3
CASSFELADTDTQYF
TGTGCCAGCAGTTTCGAACTAGCGGACACAGATACGCAGTATTTT
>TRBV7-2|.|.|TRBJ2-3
CASSGLVFTDTQYF
TGTGCCAGCAGCGGCCTGGTCTTCACAGATACGCAGTATTTT
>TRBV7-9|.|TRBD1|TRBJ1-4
CASSSRTGRLNEKLFF
TGTGCCAGCAGCTCCCGGACAGGGAGGCTTAATGAAAAACTGTTTTTT
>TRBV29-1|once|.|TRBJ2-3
CSTGSSGGGTDTQYF
TGCAGCACGGGGTCCTCGGGCGGGGGCACAGATACGCAGTATTTT
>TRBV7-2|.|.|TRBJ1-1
CASSLLGNTEAFF
TGTGCCAGCAGCTTACTCGGGAACACTGAAGCTTTCTTT
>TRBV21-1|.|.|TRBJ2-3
CASSNPGQGADTQYF
TGTGCCAGCAGCAACCCGGGACAGGGGGCAGATACGCAGTATTTT
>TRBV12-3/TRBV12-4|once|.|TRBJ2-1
CASSLSFHDEQFF
TGTGCCAGCAGTTTAAGCTTTCATGATGAGCAGTTCTTC
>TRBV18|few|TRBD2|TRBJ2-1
CASSPPSGSYNEQFF
TGTGCCAGCTCACCCCCTAGCGGGAGCTACAATGAGCAGTTCTTC
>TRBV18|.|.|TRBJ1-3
CASSPGGSPGNTIYF
TGTGCCAGCTCACCAGGGGGCAGCCCTGGAAACACCATATATTTT
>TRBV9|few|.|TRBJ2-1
CASSAGTASYNEQFF
TGTGCCAGCAGCGCCGGTACTGCCTCCTACAATGAGCAGTTCTTC
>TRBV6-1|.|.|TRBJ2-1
CASSEGRVPYNEQFF
TGTGCCAGCAGTGAAGGGAGGGTACCCTACAATGAGCAGTTCTTC
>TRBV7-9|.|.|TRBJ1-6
CASSLATSVNSPLHF
TGTGCCAGCAGCTTAGCGACCAGCGTAAATTCACCCCTCCACTTT
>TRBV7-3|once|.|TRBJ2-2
CASSPGEYTAGELFF
TGTGCCAGCAGCCCAGGGGAGTATACAGCCGGGGAGCTGTTTTTT
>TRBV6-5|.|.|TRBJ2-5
CASIAPGQETQYF
TGTGCCAGCATAGCGCCCGGCCAAGAGACCCAGTACTTC
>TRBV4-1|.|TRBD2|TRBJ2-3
CASSQRSGISDTQYF
TGCGCCAGCAGCCAACGTAGCGGGATCTCAGATACGCAGTATTTT
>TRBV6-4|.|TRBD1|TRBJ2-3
CASSLGTGGGLGTDTQYF
TGTGCCAGCAGCCTTGGGACAGGGGGCGGATTGGGCACAGATACGCAGTATTTT
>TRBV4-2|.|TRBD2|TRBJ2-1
CASSRTSGRDNEQFF
TGTGCCAGCAGCCGAACTAGCGGGAGAGACAATGAGCAGTTCTTC
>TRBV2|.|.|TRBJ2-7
CASSGESSYEQYF
TGTGCCAGCAGTGGGGAGAGCTCCTACGAGCAGTACTTC
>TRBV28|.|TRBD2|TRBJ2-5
CASSLFGRGVQETQYF
TGTGCCAGCAGTTTGTTTGGGCGGGGGGTCCAAGAGACCCAGTACTTC
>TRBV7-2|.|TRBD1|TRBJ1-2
CASSEDRRISYGYTF
TGTGCCAGCAGCGAGGACAGGAGAATCTCCTATGGCTACACCTTC
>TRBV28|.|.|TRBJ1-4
CASSLLEGRDEKLFF
TGTGCCAGCAGTTTACTGGAGGGCAGGGATGAAAAACTGTTTTTT
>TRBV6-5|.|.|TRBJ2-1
CASRYTERRNNEQFF
TGTGCCAGCAGATATACAGAGAGACGTAACAATGAGCAGTTCTTC
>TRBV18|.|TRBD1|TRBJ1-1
CASSERGQGRPEAFF
TGTGCCAGCTCTGAGCGGGGACAGGGGAGGCCTGAAGCTTTCTTT
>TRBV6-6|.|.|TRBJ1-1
CASSYERQQNTEAFF
TGTGCCAGCAGTTACGAGCGACAGCAGAACACTGAAGCTTTCTTT
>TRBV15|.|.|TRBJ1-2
CATSRRRGTLYGYTF
TGTGCCACCAGCAGAAGGCGGGGCACCTTATATGGCTACACCTTC
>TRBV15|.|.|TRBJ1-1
CATSRSDSLGNTEAFF
TGTGCCACCAGCAGATCGGACAGCTTGGGGAACACTGAAGCTTTCTTT
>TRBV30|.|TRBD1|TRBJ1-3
CAWRGQDPGNTIYF
TGTGCCTGGAGGGGACAGGATCCTGGAAACACCATATATTTT
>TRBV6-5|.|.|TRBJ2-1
CASRDWVYNEQFF
TGTGCCAGCCGGGACTGGGTGTACAATGAGCAGTTCTTC
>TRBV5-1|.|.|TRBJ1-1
CASSLGRENTEAFF
TGCGCCAGCAGCTTGGGAAGAGAGAACACTGAAGCTTTCTTT
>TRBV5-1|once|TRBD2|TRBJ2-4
CASSLTSGGNIQYF
TGCGCCAGCAGCTTGACTAGCGGGGGAAACATTCAGTACTTC
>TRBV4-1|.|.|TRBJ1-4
CASSQGGIGEKLFF
TGCGCCAGCAGCCAGGGGGGGATAGGGGAAAAACTGTTTTTT
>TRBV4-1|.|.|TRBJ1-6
CASSDFDRYNSPLHF
TGCGCCAGCAGCGATTTCGACAGATATAATTCACCCCTCCACTTT